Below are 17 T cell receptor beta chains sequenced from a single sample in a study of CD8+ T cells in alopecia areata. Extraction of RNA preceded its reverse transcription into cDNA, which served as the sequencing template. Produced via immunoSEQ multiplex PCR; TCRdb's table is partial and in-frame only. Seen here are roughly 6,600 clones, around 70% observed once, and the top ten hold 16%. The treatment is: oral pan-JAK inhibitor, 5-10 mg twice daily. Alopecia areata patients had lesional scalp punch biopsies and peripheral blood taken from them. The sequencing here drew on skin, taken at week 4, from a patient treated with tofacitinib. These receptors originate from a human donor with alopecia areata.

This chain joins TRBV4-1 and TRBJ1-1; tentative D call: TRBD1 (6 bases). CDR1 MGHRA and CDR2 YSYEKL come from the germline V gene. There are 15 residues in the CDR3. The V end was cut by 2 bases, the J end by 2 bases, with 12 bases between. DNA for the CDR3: TGCGCCAGCAGCCAATCCCAACAGGGAAACACTGAAGCTTTCTTT. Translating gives CASSQSQQGNTEAFF.

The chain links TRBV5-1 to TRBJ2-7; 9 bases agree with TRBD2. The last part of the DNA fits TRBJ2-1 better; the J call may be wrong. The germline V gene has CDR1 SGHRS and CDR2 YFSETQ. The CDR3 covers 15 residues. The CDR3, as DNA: TGCGCCAGCAGCTTGGCACTAGCGGGTAACAATGAGCAGTTCTTC. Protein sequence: CASSLALAGNNEQFF.

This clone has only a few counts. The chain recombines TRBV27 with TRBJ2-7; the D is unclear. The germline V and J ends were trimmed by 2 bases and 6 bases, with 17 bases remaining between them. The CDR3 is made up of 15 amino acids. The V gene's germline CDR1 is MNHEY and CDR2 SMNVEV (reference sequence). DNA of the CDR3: TGTGCCAGCAGTTTAGTTCCAGGTATGAGGTGCGAGCAGTACTTC. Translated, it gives CASSLVPGMRCEQYF.

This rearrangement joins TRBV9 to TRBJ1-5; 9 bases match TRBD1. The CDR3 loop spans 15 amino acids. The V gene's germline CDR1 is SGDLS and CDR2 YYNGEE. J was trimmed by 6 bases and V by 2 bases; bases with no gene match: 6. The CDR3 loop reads CASSVGTGFSQPQHF. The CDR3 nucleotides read TGTGCCAGCAGCGTCGGGACAGGGTTTTCTCAGCCCCAGCATTTT.

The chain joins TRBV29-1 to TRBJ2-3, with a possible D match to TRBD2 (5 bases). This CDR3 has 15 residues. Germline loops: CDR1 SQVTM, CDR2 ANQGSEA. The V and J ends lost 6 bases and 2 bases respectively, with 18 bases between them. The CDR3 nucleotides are TGCAGCGTACCTAAACCGGGAATGGTCACAGATACGCAGTATTTT. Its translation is CSVPKPGMVTDTQYF.

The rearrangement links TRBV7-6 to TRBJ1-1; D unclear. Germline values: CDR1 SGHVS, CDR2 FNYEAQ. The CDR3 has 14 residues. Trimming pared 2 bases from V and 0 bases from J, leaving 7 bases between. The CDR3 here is CASSLNPMNTEAFF. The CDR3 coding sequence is TGTGCCAGCAGCTTAAACCCCATGAACACTGAAGCTTTCTTT. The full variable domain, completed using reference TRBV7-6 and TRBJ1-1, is GAGVSQSPRYKVTKRGQDVALRCDPISGHVSLYWYRQALGQGPEFLTYFNYEAQQDKSGLPNDRFSAERPEGSISTLTIQRTEQRDSAMYRCASSLNPMNTEAFFGQGTRLTVV.

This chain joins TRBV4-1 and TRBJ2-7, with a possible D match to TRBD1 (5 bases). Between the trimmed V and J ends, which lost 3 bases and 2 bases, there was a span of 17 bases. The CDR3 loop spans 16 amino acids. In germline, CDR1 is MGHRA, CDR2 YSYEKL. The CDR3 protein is CASSQLQGVETYEQYF. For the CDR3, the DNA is TGCGCCAGCAGCCAGCTCCAAGGGGTTGAGACCTACGAGCAGTACTTC.

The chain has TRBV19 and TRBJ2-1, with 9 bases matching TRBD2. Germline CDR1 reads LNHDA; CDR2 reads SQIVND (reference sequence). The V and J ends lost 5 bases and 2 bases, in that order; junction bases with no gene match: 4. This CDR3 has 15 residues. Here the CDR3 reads CASSLRGGAYNEQFF. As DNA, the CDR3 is TGTGCCAGTAGTCTCCGCGGGGGGGCCTACAATGAGCAGTTCTTC.

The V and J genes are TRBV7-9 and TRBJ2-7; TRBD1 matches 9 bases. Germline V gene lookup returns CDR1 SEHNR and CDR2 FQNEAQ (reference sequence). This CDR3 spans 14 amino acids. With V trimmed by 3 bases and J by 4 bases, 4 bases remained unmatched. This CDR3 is CASSFTGGVYEQYF. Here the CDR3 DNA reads TGTGCCAGCAGCTTTACAGGGGGCGTTTACGAGCAGTACTTC.

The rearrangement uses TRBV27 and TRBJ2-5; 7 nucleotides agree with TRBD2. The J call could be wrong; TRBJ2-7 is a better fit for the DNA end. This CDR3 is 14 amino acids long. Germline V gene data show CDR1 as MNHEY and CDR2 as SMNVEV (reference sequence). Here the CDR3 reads CASRGTKHGYEQYF. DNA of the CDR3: TGTGCCAGCAGGGGGACTAAGCATGGCTACGAGCAGTACTTC.

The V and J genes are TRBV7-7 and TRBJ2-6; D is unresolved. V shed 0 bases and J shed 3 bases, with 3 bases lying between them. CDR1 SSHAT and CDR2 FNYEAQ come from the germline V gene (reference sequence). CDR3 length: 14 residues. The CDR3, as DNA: TGTGCCAGCAGCTTAGCAGATGGGGCCAACGTCCTGACTTTC. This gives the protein CASSLADGANVLTF.

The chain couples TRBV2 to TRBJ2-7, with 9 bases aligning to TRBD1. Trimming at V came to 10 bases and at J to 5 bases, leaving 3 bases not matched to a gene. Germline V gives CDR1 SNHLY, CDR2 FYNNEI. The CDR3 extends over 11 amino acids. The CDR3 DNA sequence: TGTGCCATTTGGACAGGGGACGAGCAGTACTTC. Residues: CAIWTGDEQYF.

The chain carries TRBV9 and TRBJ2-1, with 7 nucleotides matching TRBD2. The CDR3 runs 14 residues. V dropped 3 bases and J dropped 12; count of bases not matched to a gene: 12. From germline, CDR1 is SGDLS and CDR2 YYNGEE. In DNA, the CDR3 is TGTGCCAGCAGCGGAACCTTGGCGGGAGAAAGGCAGTTCTTC. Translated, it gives CASSGTLAGERQFF.

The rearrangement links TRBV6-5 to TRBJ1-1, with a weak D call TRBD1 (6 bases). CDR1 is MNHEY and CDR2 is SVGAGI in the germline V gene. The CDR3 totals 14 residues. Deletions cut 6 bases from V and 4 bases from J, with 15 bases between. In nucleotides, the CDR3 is TGTGCCAGCAGAGAACAAGGGGGGATCACTGAAGCTTTCTTT. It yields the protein CASREQGGITEAFF.

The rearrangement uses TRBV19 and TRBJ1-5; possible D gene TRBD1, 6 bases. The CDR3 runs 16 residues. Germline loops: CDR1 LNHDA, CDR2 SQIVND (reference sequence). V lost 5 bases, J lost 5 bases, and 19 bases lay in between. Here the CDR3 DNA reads TGTGCCAGTAGTCCCCCCTTTAGGGGGATCTATCAGCCCCAGCATTTT. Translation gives CASSPPFRGIYQPQHF.

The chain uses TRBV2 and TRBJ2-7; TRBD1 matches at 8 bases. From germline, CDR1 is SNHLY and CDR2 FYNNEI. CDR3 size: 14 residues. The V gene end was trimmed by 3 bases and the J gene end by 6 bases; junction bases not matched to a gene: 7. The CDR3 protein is CASSDLVTGVEQYF. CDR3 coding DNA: TGTGCCAGCAGTGACCTCGTGACAGGGGTCGAGCAGTACTTC.

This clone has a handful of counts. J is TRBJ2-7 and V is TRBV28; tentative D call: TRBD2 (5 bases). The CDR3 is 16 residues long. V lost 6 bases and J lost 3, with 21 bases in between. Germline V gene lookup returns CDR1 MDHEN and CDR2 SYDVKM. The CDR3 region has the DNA TGTGCCAGCAGAACCGTCGTTGGTAGCGCAGACTACGAGCAGTACTTC. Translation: CASRTVVGSADYEQYF.